This passage covers 32 T cell receptor beta chains from one sample sequenced in a study of blood T cell repertoires in COVID-19. The data were produced by immunoSEQ multiplex PCR, yet TCRdb's version contains in-frame clones alone and is incomplete. The sample holds more than 250,000 clones, 84% seen once. The sample comprised peripheral blood. Source of these receptors: a human donor in a cohort sampled during active COVID-19.

This chain connects TRBV7-6 to TRBJ2-2, with a possible D match to TRBD2 (5 bases). Germline loops: CDR1 SGHVS, CDR2 FNYEAQ. The CDR3 covers 15 residues. V was clipped by 1 base and J by 10 bases, with 16 bases between them. The CDR3 DNA reads TGTGCCAGCAGCTTAGAGGGTGGTGGCGGGTTGGAGCTGTTTTTT. Translated, it gives CASSLEGGGGLELFF.

The V gene is TRBV18, the J gene TRBJ1-5, with 7 positions matching TRBD1. V shed 5 bases, J shed 8 bases, and the junction held 9 bases outside the gene matches. The CDR3 consists of 14 residues. CDR1 KGHSH and CDR2 LQKENI come from the germline V gene. CDR3 loop: CASSARQGIKPQHF. CDR3 bases: TGTGCCAGCTCAGCTAGACAGGGCATTAAGCCCCAGCATTTT.

This clone was found once. This chain connects TRBV4-3 to TRBJ2-1; TRBD1 matches at 7 bases. CDR1 LGHNA and CDR2 YSLEER come from the germline V gene. J gave up 0 bases and V 1 base, and 6 bases lay outside the gene matches. The CDR3 runs to 17 residues. CDR3 nucleotide sequence: TGCGCCAGCAGCCAAGGACAGGGCTTTAGCTCCTACAATGAGCAGTTCTTC. Its translation is CASSQGQGFSSYNEQFF.

The V and J genes are TRBV7-3 and TRBJ2-1, with D possibly being TRBD2 (5 bases). The CDR3 extends over 14 amino acids. V was pared by 5 bases and J by 7 bases, with 15 bases between. The germline V gene encodes CDR1 SGHTA and CDR2 FQGTGA. CDR3 region: CASSPDGGLNEQFF. As DNA, the CDR3 is TGTGCCAGCAGCCCGGATGGAGGATTAAATGAGCAGTTCTTC.

The chain joins TRBV5-1 to TRBJ2-7, with D hard to call. Looked up from germline, CDR1 is SGHRS and CDR2 is YFSETQ. V was trimmed by 0 bases and J by 4 bases, leaving 5 bases between them. This CDR3 contains 12 residues. The CDR3 region is CASSLDWYEQYF. In nucleotides, the CDR3 is TGCGCCAGCAGCTTGGACTGGTACGAGCAGTACTTC. The full variable domain, rest sourced from reference TRBV5-1 and TRBJ2-7, is KAGVTQTPRYLIKTRGQQVTLSCSPISGHRSVSWYQQTPGQGLQFLFEYFSETQRNKGNFPGRFSGRQFSNSRSEMNVSTLELGDSALYLCASSLDWYEQYFGPGTRLTVT.

CDR3 sequence reads: CASSLGLAGGSSYEQYF. CDR3 nucleotide sequence: TGCGCCAGCAGCTTAGGGCTAGCGGGGGGGAGCTCCTACGAGCAGTACTTC. This chain connects TRBV5-1 to TRBJ2-7; 12 positions agree with TRBD2. V trimming: 2 bases; J trimming: 0 bases; junction bases outside the gene matches: 6. The CDR3 spans 17 residues. The germline V gene encodes CDR1 SGHRS and CDR2 YFSETQ.

The chain uses TRBV24-1 and TRBJ1-2, with D hard to call. V was pared by 3 bases and J by 1 base, with 8 bases between. This CDR3 spans 14 amino acids. The germline gives CDR1 KGHDR, CDR2 SFDVKD. CDR3 nucleotide sequence: TGTGCCACCAGTGATCAAACTTTTAACTATGGCTACACCTTC. Translating gives CATSDQTFNYGYTF.

V usage is TRBV5-1 and J usage is TRBJ2-3, with D perhaps matching TRBD2 (6 bases). This CDR3 comprises 14 residues. CDR1 is SGHRS and CDR2 is YFSETQ in the germline V gene. V lost 2 bases to trimming and J lost 4 bases, with 11 bases between them. The CDR3: CASSFAGMPDTQYF. CDR3 coding DNA: TGCGCCAGCAGCTTTGCGGGGATGCCAGATACGCAGTATTTT.

V usage is TRBV3-1 (or the pseudogene TRBV3-2) and J usage is TRBJ1-4; TRBD1 agrees at 7 bases. J lost 3 bases, V lost 0 bases, and 1 base had no gene match. The CDR3 is 15 amino acids. The germline V gene encodes CDR1 LGHDT and CDR2 YNNKEL (reference sequence). CDR3: CASSQETGANEKLFF. CDR3 in DNA: TGTGCCAGCAGCCAAGAAACAGGGGCTAATGAAAAACTGTTTTTT.

The chain links TRBV6-5 to TRBJ1-2; D is ambiguous. V was trimmed by 6 bases and J by 4 bases, leaving 12 bases between them. Per the germline V gene, CDR1 is MNHEY and CDR2 is SVGAGI. The CDR3 is 13 amino acids. The CDR3 nucleotides read TGTGCCAGCAGGCCGGTCGGAGTCTATGGCTACACCTTC. Protein: CASRPVGVYGYTF.

The CDR3 spells CASSLAGGLEKLFF. In DNA, the CDR3 is TGTGCCAGCAGCTTGGCAGGGGGCCTTGAAAAACTGTTTTTT. The chain is built from TRBV5-6 and TRBJ1-4; 8 bases match TRBD1. Trimming at V came to 0 bases and at J to 7 bases, leaving 2 bases not matched to a gene. Germline V gene lookup returns CDR1 SGHDT and CDR2 YYEEEE. The CDR3 has 14 amino acids.

The J gene is TRBJ2-5, the V gene TRBV15; TRBD2 might be the D (5 bases). CDR3 length: 14 residues. The V gene lost 7 bases and the J gene lost 5 bases, with 17 bases spanning the gap. Germline V gene data show CDR1 as LNHNV and CDR2 as YYDKDF (reference sequence). CDR3 in amino acids: CATTRGGYGETQYF. The CDR3, as DNA: TGTGCCACCACCCGCGGAGGATACGGGGAGACCCAGTACTTC.

The chain uses TRBV19 and TRBJ2-7, with 11 bases matching TRBD1. The CDR3 extends over 14 amino acids. Per germline, CDR1 LNHDA and CDR2 SQIVND (reference sequence). The ends lost 9 bases at V and 7 bases at J; junction bases unmatched: 11. CDR3 nucleotide sequence: TGTGCCAGCAGACTGGACAGGGGGCTCGGAGAGCAGTACTTC. It codes for CASRLDRGLGEQYF.

The table lists this clone with a count of one. The sample contains more than one DNA sequence encoding this CDR3. The V call is TRBV19, the J call TRBJ1-4; no firm D call. The CDR3 spans 15 residues. Germline V gene lookup returns CDR1 LNHDA and CDR2 SQIVND (reference sequence). V was cut by 2 bases and J by 0 bases, with 7 bases left in between. The CDR3 DNA reads TGTGCCAGTAGTATATCCTCAGCAACTAATGAAAAACTGTTTTTT. Its translation is CASSISSATNEKLFF.

This chain uses TRBV19 with TRBJ1-6, with 7 bases fitting TRBD1. Unmatched junction bases numbered 7, after V lost 8 bases and J lost 6 bases. In germline, CDR1 is LNHDA, CDR2 SQIVND (reference sequence). The CDR3 spans 14 residues. The chain's CDR3 is CASQSQGINSPLHF. In nucleotides, the CDR3 is TGTGCCAGTCAATCACAGGGGATTAATTCACCCCTCCACTTT. The entire variable domain, with the rest obtained from reference TRBV19 and TRBJ1-6, is as follows: DGGITQSPKYLFRKEGQNVTLSCEQNLNHDAMYWYRQDPGQGLRLIYYSQIVNDFQKGDIAEGYSVSREKKESFPLTVTSAQKNPTAFYLCASQSQGINSPLHFGNGTRLTVT.

The chain is built from TRBV12-3 or TRBV12-4 and TRBJ2-5; D is undetermined. Trimming left V 3 bases short and J 1 base short, with 6 bases between. CDR3 length: 13 amino acids. CDR3 DNA: TGTGCCAGCAGTTTGCATAGCCAAGAGACCCAGTACTTC. This encodes CASSLHSQETQYF.

The chain recombines TRBV20-1 with TRBJ2-1, with TRBD1 matching 9 bases. Trimming took 3 bases from V and 3 from J; bases not matched to a gene: 6. The CDR3 spans 15 residues. Germline CDR1 and CDR2: DFQATT and SNEGSKA (reference sequence). The CDR3 DNA reads TGCAGTGCTAGTTGGACAGGGGTCAACTACAATGAGCAGTTCTTC. It translates to CSASWTGVNYNEQFF.

The chain uses TRBV11-1 and TRBJ2-7, with D tentatively TRBD2 (6 bases). V lost 5 bases, J lost 3 bases, and 11 bases lay in between. The CDR3 extends over 13 amino acids. Germline assignment: CDR1 SGHAT and CDR2 FQDESV (reference sequence). For the CDR3, the DNA is TGTGCCAGCAGCGCCCCGGGAGACTACGAGCAGTACTTC. It specifies CASSAPGDYEQYF.

The rearrangement uses TRBV6-5 and TRBJ1-5, with 7 bases that match TRBD1. Germline-derived CDR1 and CDR2 are MNHEY and SVGAGI. With V trimmed by 4 bases and J by 1 base, 4 bases remained unmatched. The CDR3 is 15 residues long. The CDR3 DNA reads as TGTGCCAGCAGTTCCACCAGGGGGAGCAATCAGCCCCAGCATTTT. Encoded protein: CASSSTRGSNQPQHF.

This chain uses TRBV6-5 with TRBJ2-3; weak D call: TRBD2 (5 bases). The CDR3 is 15 residues long. Germline V CDR1 and CDR2: MNHEY, SVGAGI. With 5 bases removed from V and 2 bases from J, the gap between germline ends came to 14 bases. The CDR3 region is CASSQIARSTDTQYF. CDR3 coding DNA: TGTGCCAGCAGTCAGATAGCGCGATCCACAGATACGCAGTATTTT.

This chain uses TRBV5-6 with TRBJ1-2; the D gene is possibly TRBD1 (6 bases). Germline V gives CDR1 SGHDT, CDR2 YYEEEE. The CDR3 covers 14 residues. V was clipped by 4 bases and J by 7 bases, with 17 bases between them. The CDR3 sequence is CASSGGAGSLGYTF. The CDR3 DNA reads as TGTGCCAGCAGCGGGGGGGCAGGGTCCCTTGGCTACACCTTC.

This chain connects TRBV28 to TRBJ2-7; D unclear. Germline lookup yields CDR1 MDHEN and CDR2 SYDVKM. Trimming left V 5 bases short and J 0 bases short, with 11 bases between. This CDR3 is 14 amino acids long. CDR3 DNA sequence: TGTGCCAGCAGTCCCCAGCCGGGCTCCTACGAGCAGTACTTC. As protein: CASSPQPGSYEQYF.

The rearrangement uses TRBV29-1 and TRBJ2-3; TRBD2 matches at 12 bases. Germline loops: CDR1 SQVTM, CDR2 ANQGSEA. The CDR3 spans 15 residues. Trimming removed 6 bases from V and 2 bases from J; junction bases left unmatched: 6. The CDR3 nucleotides are TGCAGCGTCGAAAGGACTAGCGGGGCCACAGATACGCAGTATTTT. Protein sequence: CSVERTSGATDTQYF.

This chain links TRBV7-2 with TRBJ1-1, with D maybe TRBD1 (5 bases). This CDR3 is built from 15 residues. V lost 5 bases and J 1 base, leaving 14 bases between the germline ends. Germline V CDR1 and CDR2: SGHTA, FQGNSA. The DNA of the CDR3 is TGTGCCAGCAGCGTCCAGGGATGGGGGAACACTGAAGCTTTCTTT. Protein sequence: CASSVQGWGNTEAFF. Full variable domain (rest looked up from reference TRBV7-2 and TRBJ1-1): GAGVSQSPSNKVTEKGKDVELRCDPISGHTALYWYRQSLGQGLEFLIYFQGNSAPDKSGLPSDRFSAERTGGSVSTLTIQRTQQEDSAVYLCASSVQGWGNTEAFFGQGTRLTVV.

The CDR3 nucleotides are TGTGCCAGCAGTCCCAGACAGTATGGCTACACCTTC. The encoded protein is CASSPRQYGYTF. V usage is TRBV28 and J usage is TRBJ1-2, with TRBD1 as a possible D gene (5 bases). The CDR3 length is 12 residues. Germline lookup yields CDR1 MDHEN and CDR2 SYDVKM. V lost 5 bases, J lost 5 bases, and 9 bases lay in between.

The chain employs TRBV5-4 and TRBJ1-2; D perhaps matches TRBD1 (5 bases). Germline V gene data show CDR1 as SGHNT and CDR2 as YYREEE (reference sequence). This CDR3 comprises 15 residues. V dropped 0 bases and J dropped 2 bases, with 11 bases sitting between them. CDR3 DNA: TGTGCCAGCAGCTTGGCGGGGGTCACAAACTATGGCTACACCTTC. Its protein is CASSLAGVTNYGYTF.

The J gene is TRBJ2-3, the V gene TRBV7-2, with a tentative D call TRBD2 (5 bases). The CDR3 covers 15 residues. V shed 3 bases and J shed 3 bases, with 13 bases lying between them. The germline V gene encodes CDR1 SGHTA and CDR2 FQGNSA. The DNA of the CDR3 is TGTGCCAGCAGCTTCAGGAGGCCAATTACAGATACGCAGTATTTT. This codes for CASSFRRPITDTQYF.

V is TRBV2 and J is TRBJ1-1, with D unresolved. The V gene lost 8 bases and the J gene lost 1 base, with 11 bases spanning the gap. Per germline, CDR1 SNHLY and CDR2 FYNNEI. The CDR3 covers 13 residues. CDR3 coding DNA: TGTGCCAGCGGCGAGGCTCCGAACACTGAAGCTTTCTTT. This translates into CASGEAPNTEAFF.

This rearrangement joins TRBV7-2 to TRBJ2-1; TRBD1 matches 7 bases. Germline CDR1 SGHTA, CDR2 FQGNSA. CDR3 length: 16 residues. Trimming removed 4 bases from V and 4 bases from J; junction bases left unmatched: 10. The CDR3 spells CASSSSPGTEYNEQFF. The CDR3 DNA reads TGTGCCAGCAGCTCTAGTCCCGGGACAGAATACAATGAGCAGTTCTTC.

The J gene is TRBJ1-1, the V gene TRBV19; D perhaps matches TRBD1 (5 bases). The CDR3 is made up of 14 amino acids. The germline V gene encodes CDR1 LNHDA and CDR2 SQIVND (reference sequence). V was shortened by 9 bases and J by 0 bases, with 14 bases between the two germline ends. For the CDR3, the DNA is TGTGCCAGCAAATATCAGGGCATGAACACTGAAGCTTTCTTT. This encodes CASKYQGMNTEAFF.

V usage is TRBV19 and J usage is TRBJ1-1, with 8 nucleotides matching TRBD1. Trimming at V came to 6 bases and at J to 0 bases, leaving 3 bases not matched to a gene. Germline values: CDR1 LNHDA, CDR2 SQIVND (reference sequence). The CDR3 has 14 residues. In DNA form, the CDR3 reads TGTGCCAGTAGGCCGGGACAGGTGAACACTGAAGCTTTCTTT. It is translated as CASRPGQVNTEAFF.

Here the CDR3 reads CASSLEQPLGYGYTF. DNA of the CDR3: TGTGCCAGCAGCTTGGAACAGCCCCTGGGCTATGGCTACACCTTC. The chain couples TRBV5-6 to TRBJ1-2; D uncertain. Germline CDR1 SGHDT, CDR2 YYEEEE. Deletions cut 0 bases from V and 4 bases from J, with 13 bases between. The CDR3 totals 15 residues.